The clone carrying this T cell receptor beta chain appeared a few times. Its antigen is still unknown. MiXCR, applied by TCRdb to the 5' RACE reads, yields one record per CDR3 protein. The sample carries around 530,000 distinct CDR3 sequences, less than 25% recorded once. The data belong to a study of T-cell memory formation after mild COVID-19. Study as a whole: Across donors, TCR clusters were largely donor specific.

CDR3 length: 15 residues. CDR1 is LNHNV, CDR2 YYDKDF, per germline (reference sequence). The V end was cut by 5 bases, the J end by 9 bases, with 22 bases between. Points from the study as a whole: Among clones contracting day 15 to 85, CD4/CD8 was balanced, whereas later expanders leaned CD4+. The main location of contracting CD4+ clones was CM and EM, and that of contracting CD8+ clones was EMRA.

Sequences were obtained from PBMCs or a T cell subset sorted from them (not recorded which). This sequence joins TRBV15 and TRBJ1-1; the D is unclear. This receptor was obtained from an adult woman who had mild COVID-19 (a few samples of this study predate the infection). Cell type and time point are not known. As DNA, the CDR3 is TGTGCCACCAGCGGAGGAGGGCCGAGATCCCCGAAAGCTTTCTTT. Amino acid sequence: CATSGGGPRSPKAFF.